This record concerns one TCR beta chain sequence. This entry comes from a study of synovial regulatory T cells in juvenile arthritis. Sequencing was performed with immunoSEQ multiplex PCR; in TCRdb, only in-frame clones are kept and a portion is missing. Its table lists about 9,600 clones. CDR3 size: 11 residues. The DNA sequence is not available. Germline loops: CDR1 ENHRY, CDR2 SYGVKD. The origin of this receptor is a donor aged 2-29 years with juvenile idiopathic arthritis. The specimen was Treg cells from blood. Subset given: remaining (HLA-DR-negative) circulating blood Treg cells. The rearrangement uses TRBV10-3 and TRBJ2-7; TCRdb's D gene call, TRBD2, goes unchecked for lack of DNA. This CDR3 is CAISEEFEQYF.